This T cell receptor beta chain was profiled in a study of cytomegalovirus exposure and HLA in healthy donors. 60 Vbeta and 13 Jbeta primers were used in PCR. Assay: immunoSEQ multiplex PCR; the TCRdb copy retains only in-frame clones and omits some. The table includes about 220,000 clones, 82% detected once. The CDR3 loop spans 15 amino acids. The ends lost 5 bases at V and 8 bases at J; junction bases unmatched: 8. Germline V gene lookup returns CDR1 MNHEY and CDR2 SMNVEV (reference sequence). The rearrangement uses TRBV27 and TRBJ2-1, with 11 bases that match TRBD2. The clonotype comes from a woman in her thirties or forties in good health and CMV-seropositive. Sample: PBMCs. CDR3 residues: CASSIAGGPVDEQFF. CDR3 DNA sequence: TGTGCCAGCAGTATAGCGGGAGGGCCCGTGGATGAGCAGTTCTTC.